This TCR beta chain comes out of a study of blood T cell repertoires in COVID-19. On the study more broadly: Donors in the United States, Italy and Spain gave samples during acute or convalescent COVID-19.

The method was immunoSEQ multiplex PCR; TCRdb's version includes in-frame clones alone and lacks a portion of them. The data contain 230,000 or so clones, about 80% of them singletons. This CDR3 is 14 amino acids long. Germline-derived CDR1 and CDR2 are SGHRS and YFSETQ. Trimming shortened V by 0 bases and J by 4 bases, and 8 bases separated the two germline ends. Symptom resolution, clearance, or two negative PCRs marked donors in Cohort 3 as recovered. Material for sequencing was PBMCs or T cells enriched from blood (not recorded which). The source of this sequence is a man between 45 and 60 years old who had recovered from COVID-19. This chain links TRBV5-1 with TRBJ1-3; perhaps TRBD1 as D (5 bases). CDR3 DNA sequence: TGCGCCAGCAGCTTGGGGACACCAGGAAACACCATATATTTT. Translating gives CASSLGTPGNTIYF.